The 9 T cell receptor beta chains given below trace back to one sample, sequenced in a study of blood T cell repertoires in COVID-19 (TCRdb year 2020). Receptor amplification or capture employed the immunoSEQ multiplex PCR assay. TCRdb took over this immuneACCESS table, retaining in-frame rearrangements with V and J assigned. Such tables are incomplete; in checked studies, under half of the missing clones stem from an unresolved V gene, and the remainder is unexplained. Recorded for this sample are around 100,000 clones; 86% of them occurred a single time. Jointly, the top ten make up 4% to 5% of the sample. Input material: peripheral blood. These receptors were collected from a man aged 35-49 years with acute or convalescent COVID-19.

CDR3: CASSLGLAGGSTDTQYF. The CDR3 DNA sequence: TGTGCCAGCAGCTTGGGGTTAGCGGGGGGAAGCACAGATACGCAGTATTTT. The V gene is TRBV5-8, the J gene TRBJ2-3; 10 nucleotides match TRBD2. Per germline, CDR1 SGHTS and CDR2 YDEGEE. The CDR3 length is 17 residues. V was clipped by 0 bases and J by 0 bases; unmatched bases: 4.

This clone was found a few times. CDR3 nucleotide sequence: TGTGCCTGGAGGGGAGATTACGAGCAGTACTTC. Translated, it gives CAWRGDYEQYF. This chain connects TRBV30 to TRBJ2-7; D may be TRBD2 (5 bases). Germline V gives CDR1 GTSNPN, CDR2 SVGIG (reference sequence). The length of the CDR3 is 11 residues. Trimming pared 3 bases from V and 4 bases from J, leaving 7 bases between.

The chain links TRBV5-1 to TRBJ2-1; D possibly corresponds to TRBD2 (5 bases). CDR1 is SGHRS and CDR2 is YFSETQ in the germline V gene. This CDR3 spans 15 amino acids. The ends were cut back, 4 bases at V and 5 bases at J, with 16 bases in the middle. CDR3 sequence: CASSGRGYQDNEQFF. In DNA, the CDR3 is TGCGCCAGCAGCGGCCGGGGATACCAAGACAATGAGCAGTTCTTC.

The genes are TRBV7-2 and TRBJ2-7; 9 positions agree with TRBD1. After removal of 6 bases from V and 2 bases from J, the junction contained 11 bases not matched to a gene. Germline V gene data show CDR1 as SGHTA and CDR2 as FQGNSA. CDR3 length equals 16 residues. DNA for the CDR3: TGTGCCAGCAGTTATTCCGGGACAGGGATGGCCTACGAGCAGTACTTC. The encoded protein is CASSYSGTGMAYEQYF.

The chain carries TRBV5-1 and TRBJ2-7; no clear D. V was clipped by 0 bases and J by 5 bases, with 9 bases between them. Per germline, CDR1 SGHRS and CDR2 YFSETQ. The CDR3 has 13 amino acids. The CDR3 DNA follows: TGCGCCAGCAGCTTGGGACTCAAGGACGAGCAGTACTTC. Translation: CASSLGLKDEQYF.

The chain joins TRBV20-1 to TRBJ1-2; possibly TRBD1 for D (5 bases). In germline, CDR1 is DFQATT, CDR2 SNEGSKA (reference sequence). This CDR3 contains 15 residues. V lost 3 bases, J lost 2 bases, and 16 bases lay in between. CDR3 sequence: CSASRGRAQNYGYTF. DNA for the CDR3: TGCAGTGCTAGTCGGGGGAGAGCCCAAAACTATGGCTACACCTTC.

The V call is TRBV2, the J call TRBJ1-5; maybe TRBD1 (6 bases). There are 15 residues in the CDR3. V was shortened by 3 bases and J by 6 bases, with 15 bases between the two germline ends. Germline loops: CDR1 SNHLY, CDR2 FYNNEI. In DNA, the CDR3 is TGTGCCAGCAGTGAGGCAGGGGCCGGATTTCAGCCCCAGCATTTT. Amino acid sequence: CASSEAGAGFQPQHF.

The genes are TRBV5-1 and TRBJ1-6, with a tentative D call TRBD1 (6 bases). CDR1 and CDR2 from the germline V gene are SGHRS and YFSETQ. V dropped 0 bases and J dropped 7 bases, with 11 bases sitting between them. The CDR3 consists of 15 residues. The CDR3 sequence is CASSLDQGSNSPLHF. The CDR3 region has the DNA TGCGCCAGCAGCTTGGATCAGGGGAGCAATTCACCCCTCCACTTT.

J is TRBJ1-1 and V is TRBV6-1; 7 nucleotides line up with TRBD1. Per the germline V gene, CDR1 is MNHNS and CDR2 is SASEGT. The CDR3 totals 14 residues. The trim removed 3 bases at V and 0 bases at J, leaving 1 base unmatched. CDR3 sequence (DNA): TGTGCCAGCAGTGAGGGACAGATGAACACTGAAGCTTTCTTT. This encodes CASSEGQMNTEAFF.